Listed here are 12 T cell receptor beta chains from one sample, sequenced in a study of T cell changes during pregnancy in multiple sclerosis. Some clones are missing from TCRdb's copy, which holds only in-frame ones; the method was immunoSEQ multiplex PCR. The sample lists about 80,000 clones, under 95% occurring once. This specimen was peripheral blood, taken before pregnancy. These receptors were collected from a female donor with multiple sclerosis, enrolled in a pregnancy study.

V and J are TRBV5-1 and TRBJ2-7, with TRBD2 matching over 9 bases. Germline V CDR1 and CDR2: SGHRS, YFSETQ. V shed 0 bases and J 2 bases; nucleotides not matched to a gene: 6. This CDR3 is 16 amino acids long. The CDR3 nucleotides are TGCGCCAGCAGCTTGGTGAGCGGGGGGCCTCCCTACGAGCAGTACTTC. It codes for CASSLVSGGPPYEQYF.

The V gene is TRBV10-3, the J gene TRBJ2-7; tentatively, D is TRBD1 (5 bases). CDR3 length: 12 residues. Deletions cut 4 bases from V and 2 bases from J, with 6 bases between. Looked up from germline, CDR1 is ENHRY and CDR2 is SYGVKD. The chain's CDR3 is CAISGQPYEQYF. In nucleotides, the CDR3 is TGTGCCATCAGTGGACAGCCCTACGAGCAGTACTTC.

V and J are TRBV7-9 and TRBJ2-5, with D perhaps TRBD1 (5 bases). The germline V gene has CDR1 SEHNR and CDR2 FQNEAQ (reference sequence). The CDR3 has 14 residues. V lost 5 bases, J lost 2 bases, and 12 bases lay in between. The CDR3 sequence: CASSHGAKQETQYF. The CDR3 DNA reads TGTGCCAGCAGCCATGGGGCTAAACAAGAGACCCAGTACTTC.

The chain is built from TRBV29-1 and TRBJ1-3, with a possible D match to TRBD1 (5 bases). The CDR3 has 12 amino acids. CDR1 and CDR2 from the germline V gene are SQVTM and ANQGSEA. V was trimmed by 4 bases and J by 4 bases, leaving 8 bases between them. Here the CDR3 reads CSVVAGGNTIYF. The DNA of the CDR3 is TGCAGCGTTGTAGCAGGGGGAAACACCATATATTTT. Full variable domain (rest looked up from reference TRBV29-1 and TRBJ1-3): SAVISQKPSRDICQRGTSLTIQCQVDSQVTMMFWYRQQPGQSLTLIATANQGSEATYESGFVIDKFPISRPNLTFSTLTVSNMSPEDSSIYLCSVVAGGNTIYFGEGSWLTVV.

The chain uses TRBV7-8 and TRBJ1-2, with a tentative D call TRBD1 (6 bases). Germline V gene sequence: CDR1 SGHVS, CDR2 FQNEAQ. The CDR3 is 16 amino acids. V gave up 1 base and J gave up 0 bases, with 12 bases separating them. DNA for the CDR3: TGTGCCAGCAGCTTAGGCCAGTGGGGGCCTAACTATGGCTACACCTTC. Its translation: CASSLGQWGPNYGYTF.

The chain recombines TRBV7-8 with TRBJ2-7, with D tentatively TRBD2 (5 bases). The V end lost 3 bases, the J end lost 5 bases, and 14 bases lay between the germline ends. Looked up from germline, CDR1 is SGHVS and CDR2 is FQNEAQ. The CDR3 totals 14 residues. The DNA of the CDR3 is TGTGCCAGCAGCTTGCCTGAGGGCCGGCACGAGCAGTACTTC. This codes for CASSLPEGRHEQYF. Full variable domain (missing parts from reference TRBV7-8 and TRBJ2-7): GAGVSQSPRYKVAKRGQDVALRCDPISGHVSLFWYQQALGQGPEFLTYFQNEAQLDKSGLPSDRFFAERPEGSVSTLKIQRTQQEDSAVYLCASSLPEGRHEQYFGPGTRLTVT.

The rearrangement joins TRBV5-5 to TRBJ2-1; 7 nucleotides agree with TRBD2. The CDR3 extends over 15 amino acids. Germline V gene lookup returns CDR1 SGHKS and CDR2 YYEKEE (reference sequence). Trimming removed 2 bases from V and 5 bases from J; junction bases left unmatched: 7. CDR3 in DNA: TGTGCCAGCAGCTTAAGGCTAGCGGCAGACAATGAGCAGTTCTTC. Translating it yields CASSLRLAADNEQFF.

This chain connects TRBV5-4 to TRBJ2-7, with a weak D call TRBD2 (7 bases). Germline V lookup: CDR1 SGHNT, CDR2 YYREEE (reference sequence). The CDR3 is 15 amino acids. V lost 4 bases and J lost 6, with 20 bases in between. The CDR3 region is CASSPRGGRAGEQYF. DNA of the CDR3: TGTGCCAGCAGCCCGAGGGGGGGGAGGGCAGGCGAGCAGTACTTC.

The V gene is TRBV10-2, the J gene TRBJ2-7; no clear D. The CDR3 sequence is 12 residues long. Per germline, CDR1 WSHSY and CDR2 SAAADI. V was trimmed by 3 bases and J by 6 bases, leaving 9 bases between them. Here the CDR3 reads CASSEKYSEQYF. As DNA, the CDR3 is TGCGCCAGCAGTGAAAAATACAGCGAGCAGTACTTC.

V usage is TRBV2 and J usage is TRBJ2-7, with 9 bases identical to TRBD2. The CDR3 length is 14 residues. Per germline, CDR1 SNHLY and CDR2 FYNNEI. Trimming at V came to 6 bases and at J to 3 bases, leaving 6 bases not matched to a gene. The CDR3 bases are TGTGCCAGCAGAGGGCTAGCGGGGCTCTACGAGCAGTACTTC. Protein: CASRGLAGLYEQYF.

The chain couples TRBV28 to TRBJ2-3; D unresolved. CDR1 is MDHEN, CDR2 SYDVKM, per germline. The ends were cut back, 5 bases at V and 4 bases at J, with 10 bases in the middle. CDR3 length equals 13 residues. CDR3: CASSIPAADTQYF. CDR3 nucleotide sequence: TGTGCCAGCAGTATTCCCGCGGCAGATACGCAGTATTTT.

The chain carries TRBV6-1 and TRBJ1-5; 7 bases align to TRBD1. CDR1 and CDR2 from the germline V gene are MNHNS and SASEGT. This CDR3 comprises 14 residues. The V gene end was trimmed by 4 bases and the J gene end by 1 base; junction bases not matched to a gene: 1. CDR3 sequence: CASSGDRSNQPQHF. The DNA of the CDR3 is TGTGCCAGCAGTGGGGACAGAAGCAATCAGCCCCAGCATTTT.